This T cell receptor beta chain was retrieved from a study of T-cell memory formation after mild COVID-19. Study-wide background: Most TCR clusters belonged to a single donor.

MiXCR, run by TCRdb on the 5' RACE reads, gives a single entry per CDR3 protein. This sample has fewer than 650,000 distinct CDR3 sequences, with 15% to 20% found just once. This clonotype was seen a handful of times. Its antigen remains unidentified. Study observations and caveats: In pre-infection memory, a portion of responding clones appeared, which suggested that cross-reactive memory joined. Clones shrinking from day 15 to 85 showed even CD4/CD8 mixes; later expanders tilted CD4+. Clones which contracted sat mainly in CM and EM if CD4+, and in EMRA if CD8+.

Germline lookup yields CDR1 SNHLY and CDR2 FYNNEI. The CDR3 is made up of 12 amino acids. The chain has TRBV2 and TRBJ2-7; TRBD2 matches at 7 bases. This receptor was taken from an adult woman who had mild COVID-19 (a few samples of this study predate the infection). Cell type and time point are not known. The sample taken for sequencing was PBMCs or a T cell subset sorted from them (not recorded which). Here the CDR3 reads CAAGVAPYEQYF. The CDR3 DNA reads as TGTGCTGCGGGGGTTGCCCCCTACGAGCAGTACTTC.